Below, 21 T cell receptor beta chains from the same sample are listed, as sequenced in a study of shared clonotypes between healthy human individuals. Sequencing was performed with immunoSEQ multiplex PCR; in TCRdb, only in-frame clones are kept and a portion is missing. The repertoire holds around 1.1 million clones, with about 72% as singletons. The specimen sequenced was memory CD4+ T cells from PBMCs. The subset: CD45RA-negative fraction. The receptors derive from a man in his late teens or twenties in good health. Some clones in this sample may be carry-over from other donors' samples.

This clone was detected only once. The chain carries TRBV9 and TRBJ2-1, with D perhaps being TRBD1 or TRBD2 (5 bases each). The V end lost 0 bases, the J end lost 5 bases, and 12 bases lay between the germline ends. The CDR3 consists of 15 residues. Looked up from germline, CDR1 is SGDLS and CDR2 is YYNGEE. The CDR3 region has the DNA TGTGCCAGCAGCGTAGTTCCGGGACCCGACAATGAGCAGTTCTTC. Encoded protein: CASSVVPGPDNEQFF.

The CDR3 region has the DNA TGTGCCAGCAGCTTAGCGGGAGTGGGAGATACGCAGTATTTT. Amino acid sequence: CASSLAGVGDTQYF. The chain recombines TRBV7-6 with TRBJ2-3; tentative D call: TRBD2 (5 bases). Trimming cost V 0 bases and J 5 bases, with 9 bases left between them. The CDR3 totals 14 residues. Germline assignment: CDR1 SGHVS and CDR2 FNYEAQ.

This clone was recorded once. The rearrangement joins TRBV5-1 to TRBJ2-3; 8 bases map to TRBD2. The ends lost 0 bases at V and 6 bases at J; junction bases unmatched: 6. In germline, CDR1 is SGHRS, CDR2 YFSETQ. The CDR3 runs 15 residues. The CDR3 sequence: CASSLVTAGVDTQYF. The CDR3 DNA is TGCGCCAGCAGCTTGGTAACAGCGGGAGTCGATACGCAGTATTTT.

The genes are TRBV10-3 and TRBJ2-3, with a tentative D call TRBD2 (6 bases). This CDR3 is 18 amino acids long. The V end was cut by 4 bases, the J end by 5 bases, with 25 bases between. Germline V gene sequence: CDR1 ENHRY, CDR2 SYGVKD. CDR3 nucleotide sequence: TGTGCCATCAGTGGGGAGGTGTCGGTACAGGCCCAAGGAGATACGCAGTATTTT. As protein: CAISGEVSVQAQGDTQYF.

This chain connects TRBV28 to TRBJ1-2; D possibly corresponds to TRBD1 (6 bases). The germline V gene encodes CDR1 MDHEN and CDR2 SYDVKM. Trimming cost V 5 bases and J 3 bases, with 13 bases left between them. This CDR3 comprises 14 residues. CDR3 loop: CASSVQGGDYGYTF. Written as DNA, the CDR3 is TGTGCCAGCAGTGTACAGGGCGGGGACTATGGCTACACCTTC.

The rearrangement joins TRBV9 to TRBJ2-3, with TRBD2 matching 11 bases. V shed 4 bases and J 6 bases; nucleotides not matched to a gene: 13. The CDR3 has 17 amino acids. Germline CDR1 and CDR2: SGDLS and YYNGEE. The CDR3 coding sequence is TGTGCCAGCAGCTTGGCCCCCGTAGCGGGAGGGGGGGATACGCAGTATTTT. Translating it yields CASSLAPVAGGGDTQYF.

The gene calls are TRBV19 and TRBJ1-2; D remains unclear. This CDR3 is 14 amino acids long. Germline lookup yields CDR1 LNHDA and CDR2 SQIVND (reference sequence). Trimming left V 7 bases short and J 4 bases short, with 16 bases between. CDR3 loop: CASTEHWDGYGYTF. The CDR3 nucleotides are TGTGCCAGTACCGAACATTGGGATGGCTATGGCTACACCTTC.

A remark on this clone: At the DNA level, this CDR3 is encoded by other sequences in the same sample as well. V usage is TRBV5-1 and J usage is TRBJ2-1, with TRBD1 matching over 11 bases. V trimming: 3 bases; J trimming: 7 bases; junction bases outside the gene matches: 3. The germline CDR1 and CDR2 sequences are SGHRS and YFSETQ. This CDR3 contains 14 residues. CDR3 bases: TGCGCCAGCAGCTGGGGGACAGGGGGAAATGAGCAGTTCTTC. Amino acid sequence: CASSWGTGGNEQFF.

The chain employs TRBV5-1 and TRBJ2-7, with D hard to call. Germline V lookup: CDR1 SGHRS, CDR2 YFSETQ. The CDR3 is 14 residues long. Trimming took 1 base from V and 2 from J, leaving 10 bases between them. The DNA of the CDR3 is TGCGCCAGCAGCTTGACAGCTGGGCCCTACGAGCAGTACTTC. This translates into CASSLTAGPYEQYF. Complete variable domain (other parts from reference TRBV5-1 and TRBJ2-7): KAGVTQTPRYLIKTRGQQVTLSCSPISGHRSVSWYQQTPGQGLQFLFEYFSETQRNKGNFPGRFSGRQFSNSRSEMNVSTLELGDSALYLCASSLTAGPYEQYFGPGTRLTVT.

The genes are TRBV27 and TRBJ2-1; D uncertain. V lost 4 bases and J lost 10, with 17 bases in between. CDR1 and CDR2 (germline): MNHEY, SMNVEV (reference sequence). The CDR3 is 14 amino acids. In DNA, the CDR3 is TGTGCCAGCAGTTCGAAGCCCGGAAGTAGGGAGCAGTTCTTC. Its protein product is CASSSKPGSREQFF.

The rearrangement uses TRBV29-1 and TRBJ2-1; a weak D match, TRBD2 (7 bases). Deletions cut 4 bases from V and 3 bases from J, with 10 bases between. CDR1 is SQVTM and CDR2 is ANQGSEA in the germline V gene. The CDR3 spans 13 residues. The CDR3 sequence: CSVGGGGYNEQFF. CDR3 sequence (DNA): TGCAGCGTTGGAGGGGGGGGCTACAATGAGCAGTTCTTC.

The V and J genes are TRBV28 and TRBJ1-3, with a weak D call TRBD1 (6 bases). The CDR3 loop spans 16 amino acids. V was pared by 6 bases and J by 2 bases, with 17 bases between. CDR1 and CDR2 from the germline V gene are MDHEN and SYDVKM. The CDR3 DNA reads TGTGCCAGCAGACCTCGCGACAGGCTTACTGGAAACACCATATATTTT. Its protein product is CASRPRDRLTGNTIYF.

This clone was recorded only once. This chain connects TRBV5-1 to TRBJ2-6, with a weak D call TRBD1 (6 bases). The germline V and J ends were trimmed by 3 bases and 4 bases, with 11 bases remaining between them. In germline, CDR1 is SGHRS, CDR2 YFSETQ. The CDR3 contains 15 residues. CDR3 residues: CASSWVGTGANVLTF. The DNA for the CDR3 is TGCGCCAGCAGCTGGGTCGGGACAGGGGCCAACGTCCTGACTTTC.

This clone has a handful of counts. The CDR3 sequence is CAWSPLGALSQETQYF. The CDR3 coding sequence is TGTGCCTGGAGCCCCCTGGGGGCACTTTCACAAGAGACCCAGTACTTC. The chain employs TRBV30 and TRBJ2-5, with D perhaps TRBD1 (6 bases). The germline V gene has CDR1 GTSNPN and CDR2 SVGIG (reference sequence). V shed 3 bases and J shed 2 bases, with 19 bases lying between them. The CDR3 extends over 16 amino acids.

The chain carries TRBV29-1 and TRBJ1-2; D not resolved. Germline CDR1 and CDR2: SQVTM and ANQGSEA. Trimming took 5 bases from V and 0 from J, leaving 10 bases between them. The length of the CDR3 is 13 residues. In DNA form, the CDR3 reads TGCAGCGTTAAACCCGGGACTAACTATGGCTACACCTTC. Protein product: CSVKPGTNYGYTF. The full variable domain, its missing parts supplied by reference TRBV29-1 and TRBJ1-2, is SAVISQKPSRDICQRGTSLTIQCQVDSQVTMMFWYRQQPGQSLTLIATANQGSEATYESGFVIDKFPISRPNLTFSTLTVSNMSPEDSSIYLCSVKPGTNYGYTFGSGTRLTVV.

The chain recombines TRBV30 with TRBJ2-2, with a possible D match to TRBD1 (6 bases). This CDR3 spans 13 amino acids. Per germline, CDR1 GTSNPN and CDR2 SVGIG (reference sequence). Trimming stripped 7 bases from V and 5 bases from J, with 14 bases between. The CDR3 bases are TGTGCCTCCGGACAGTCCTTTACCGGGGAGCTGTTTTTT. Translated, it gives CASGQSFTGELFF.

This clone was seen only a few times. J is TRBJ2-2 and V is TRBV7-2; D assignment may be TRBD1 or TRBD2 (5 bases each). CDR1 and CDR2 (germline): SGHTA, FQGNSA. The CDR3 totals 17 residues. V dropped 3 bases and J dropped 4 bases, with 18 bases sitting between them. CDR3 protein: CASSFAFGGWSTGELFF. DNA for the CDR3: TGTGCCAGCAGCTTTGCCTTTGGGGGATGGTCCACCGGGGAGCTGTTTTTT.

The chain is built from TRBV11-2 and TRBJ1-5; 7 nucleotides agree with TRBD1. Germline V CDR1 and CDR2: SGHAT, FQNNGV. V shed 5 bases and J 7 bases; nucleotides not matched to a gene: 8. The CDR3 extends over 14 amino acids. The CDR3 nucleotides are TGTGCCAGCAGCCCGCGAACAGGGGACCAGCCCCAGCATTTT. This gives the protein CASSPRTGDQPQHF.

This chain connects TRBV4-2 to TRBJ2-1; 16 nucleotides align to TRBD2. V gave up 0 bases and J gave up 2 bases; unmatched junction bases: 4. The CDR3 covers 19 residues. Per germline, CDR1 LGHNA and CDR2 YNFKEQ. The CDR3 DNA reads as TGTGCCAGCAGCCAAGAAACCGGGACTAGCGGGAGGGCCTACAATGAGCAGTTCTTC. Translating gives CASSQETGTSGRAYNEQFF.

As DNA, the CDR3 is TGTGCCAGCAGTTCGACAGGGAGGGCCACCGGGGAGCTGTTTTTT. Translated, it gives CASSSTGRATGELFF. This chain connects TRBV28 to TRBJ2-2, with D perhaps TRBD1 or TRBD2 (7 bases each). The CDR3 has 15 amino acids. The V end lost 4 bases, the J end lost 4 bases, and 13 bases lay between the germline ends. Germline CDR1 and CDR2: MDHEN and SYDVKM.

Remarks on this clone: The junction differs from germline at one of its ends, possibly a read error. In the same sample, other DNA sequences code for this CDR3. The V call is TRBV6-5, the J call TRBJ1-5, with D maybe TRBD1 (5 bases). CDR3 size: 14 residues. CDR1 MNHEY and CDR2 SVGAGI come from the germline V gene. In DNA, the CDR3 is TGTGCCAGCAGCTACTCGGGAGGGGATCAGCCCCAGCATTTT. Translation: CASSYSGGDQPQHF.